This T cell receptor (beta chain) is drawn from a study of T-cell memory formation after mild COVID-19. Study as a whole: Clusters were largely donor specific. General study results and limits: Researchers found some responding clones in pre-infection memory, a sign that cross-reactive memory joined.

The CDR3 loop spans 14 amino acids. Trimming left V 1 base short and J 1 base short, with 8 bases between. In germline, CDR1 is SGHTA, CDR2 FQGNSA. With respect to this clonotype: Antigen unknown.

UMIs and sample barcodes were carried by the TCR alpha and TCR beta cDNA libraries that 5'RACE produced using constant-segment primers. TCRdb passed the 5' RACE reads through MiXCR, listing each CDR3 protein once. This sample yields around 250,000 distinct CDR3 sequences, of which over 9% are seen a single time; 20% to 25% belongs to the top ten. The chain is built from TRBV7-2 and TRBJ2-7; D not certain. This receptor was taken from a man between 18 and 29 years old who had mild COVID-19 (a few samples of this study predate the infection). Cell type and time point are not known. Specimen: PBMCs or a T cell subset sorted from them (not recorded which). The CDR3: CASSLVPESYEQYF. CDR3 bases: TGTGCCAGCAGCTTAGTCCCTGAATCCTACGAGCAGTACTTC.